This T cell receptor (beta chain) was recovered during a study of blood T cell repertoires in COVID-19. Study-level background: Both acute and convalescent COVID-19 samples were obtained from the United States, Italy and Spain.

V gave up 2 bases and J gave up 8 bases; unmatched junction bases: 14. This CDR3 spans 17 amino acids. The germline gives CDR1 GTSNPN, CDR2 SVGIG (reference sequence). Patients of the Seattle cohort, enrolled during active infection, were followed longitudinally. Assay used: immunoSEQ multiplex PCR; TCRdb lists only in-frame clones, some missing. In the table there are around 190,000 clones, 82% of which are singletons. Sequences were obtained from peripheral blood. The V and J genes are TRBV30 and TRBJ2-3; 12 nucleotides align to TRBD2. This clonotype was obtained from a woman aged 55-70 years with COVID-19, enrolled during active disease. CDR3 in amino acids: CAWSSSRTSGMGGTQYF. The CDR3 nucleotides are TGTGCCTGGAGTTCATCACGGACTAGCGGGATGGGGGGTACGCAGTATTTT.